This TCR beta chain was obtained from a study of Ad26.COV2.S vaccination and SARS-CoV-2 variants (dated by TCRdb to 2020 to 2022). At the level of the whole study: Vaccine-arm donors came from COV1001, a multicentre, randomized, double-blind, placebo-controlled phase I-IIa trial of Ad26.COV2.S in healthy adults. Participants in the trial were split at random into five groups of five each, receiving low-dose or high-dose Ad26.COV2.S once or twice, or else placebo on both occasions. Blinding of investigators to trial group allocation was maintained during experiments and outcome assessment. Dosing of Ad26.COV2.S was intramuscular, at either 5x10^10 or 1x10^11 viral particles, delivered as one shot or as two shots spaced 56 days apart. Sequencing of the TCRbeta repertoire served to evaluate the specificity and breadth of SARS-CoV-2-reactive T cell receptors following Ad26.COV2.S vaccination. The TCR-sequenced set comprised about 32 samples: approximately 20 Ad26.COV2.S vaccine recipients, 5 placebo recipients and 8 SARS-CoV-2 convalescent individuals.

A note on this clone: Its antigen has not been determined. Per-base qualities were not stored, and no clone one base away is much larger.

The sample's treatment or condition label is to be understood as: around 19 received Ad26.COV2.S at low or high dose, single or two shots; about 5 received placebo; per-sample allocation not given. Repertoires of vaccine and placebo recipients were sequenced from samples collected on day 63 after the first injection. In Cohort 1b, about two dozen adults aged 18-55 years were enrolled at a single site in Boston, USA, between 29 July and 7 August 2020. Ad26.COV2.S was a replication-incompetent adenovirus type 26 vector expressing a prefusion-stabilized SARS-CoV-2 spike protein from the original Wuhan strain. The immunoSEQ Assay was the method used to sequence TCRbeta CDR3 regions. After extraction, genomic DNA underwent amplification by bias-controlled multiplex PCR, followed by high-throughput sequencing. The study's processing was this. To quantify the absolute abundance of every unique TCRbeta CDR3 region, sequences were collapsed and filtered. T cell fraction was estimated by normalizing TCRbeta template counts to usable DNA, which was measured by amplifying reference genes present in all nucleated cells. Repertoire TCRs were annotated as SARS-CoV-2-specific when V gene, CDR3 amino acid sequence and J gene were exactly matched to a known reactive TCR set. MIRA supplied the reference SARS-CoV-2 TCR set, which was filtered for enrichment in COVID-19-positive ImmuneCODE repertoires so that public or cross-reactive TCRs were removed. Drawing on the MIRA antigens, annotated TCRs were analysed further at the level of specific ORF or position within ORF. Depth was the summed frequency of annotated unique rearrangements, while breadth was defined as annotated unique rearrangements over total unique productive rearrangements. Two-sided Wilcoxon rank-sum tests were applied when comparing TCR breadth between groups. In its TCRdb copy, this immuneACCESS table keeps in-frame sequences only and misses some clones. Where compared with another copy, unresolved V genes explain less than half of these, and the others have no known cause. The V and J calls and clone size come from that table; D and trimming were worked out from the DNA. This sample gives around 400,000 clones in total; roughly 85% of them show up just once. The ten largest clonotypes hold nearly 7.5% of the sample.

General conclusions and limits of the study: The study was not powered for comparison of responses between vaccine doses or regimens. Higher spike-specific TCR breadth was observed in Ad26.COV2.S recipients than in placebo recipients (P = 0.0014). Substantial breadth of spike-specific CD8+ and CD4+ T cell responses was reported after vaccination. Comparable non-spike TCR breadth was observed between vaccine and placebo recipients, consistent with only spike being contained in the vaccine. It was noted by the authors that total T cell responses may have been underestimated by the TCR breadth and depth analyses.

V is clipped by 1 base and J by 0 bases, and the sequence between their germline boundaries is 4 bases long. Taken from cysteine to phenylalanine, the CDR3 has 14 residues. The entry retains the CDR3 DNA only, 42 bases that are in frame from base 1. CDR1 and CDR2 are drawn from the germline V gene (reference sequence): LNHDA, SQIVND. Source: peripheral blood, taken in a trial of Ad26.COV2.S vaccine versus placebo. This TCR was sampled from a person between 18 and 59 years old who received the Ad26.COV2.S COVID-19 vaccine or a placebo. Recombination linked TRBV19 to TRBJ1-3, with no confident D gene call. The CDR3 protein is CASSIGSSGNTIYF. The nucleotide sequence reads as follows: TGTGCCAGTAGTATAGGTTCCTCTGGAAACACCATATATTTT.